This TCR beta chain is drawn from a study of blood T cell repertoires in COVID-19. In the study's own analysis: Nucleated cell number was recorded as an estimate derived from reference gene primer amplification. Clones were sequenced by immunoSEQ multiplex PCR, and TCRdb holds only the in-frame ones, with some missing. V, J and clone size were drawn from that table, and D and trimming were deduced from the DNA. The profile shows approximately 100,000 clones, approximately 80% of them singletons. This CDR3 spans 19 amino acids. The germline V gene encodes CDR1 SGHAT and CDR2 FQNNGV. Germline trimming cut 0 bases from V and 0 bases from J; bases unmatched to any gene: 11.

The chain is built from TRBV11-2 and TRBJ2-4; 7 nucleotides align to TRBD1. This receptor was taken from a human donor in a cohort sampled during active or convalescent COVID-19. What was sequenced was peripheral blood. CDR3 DNA: TGTGCCAGCAGCTTAGATAGGAGACAGGGCCTACTAGCCAAAAACATTCAGTACTTC. It specifies CASSLDRRQGLLAKNIQYF.